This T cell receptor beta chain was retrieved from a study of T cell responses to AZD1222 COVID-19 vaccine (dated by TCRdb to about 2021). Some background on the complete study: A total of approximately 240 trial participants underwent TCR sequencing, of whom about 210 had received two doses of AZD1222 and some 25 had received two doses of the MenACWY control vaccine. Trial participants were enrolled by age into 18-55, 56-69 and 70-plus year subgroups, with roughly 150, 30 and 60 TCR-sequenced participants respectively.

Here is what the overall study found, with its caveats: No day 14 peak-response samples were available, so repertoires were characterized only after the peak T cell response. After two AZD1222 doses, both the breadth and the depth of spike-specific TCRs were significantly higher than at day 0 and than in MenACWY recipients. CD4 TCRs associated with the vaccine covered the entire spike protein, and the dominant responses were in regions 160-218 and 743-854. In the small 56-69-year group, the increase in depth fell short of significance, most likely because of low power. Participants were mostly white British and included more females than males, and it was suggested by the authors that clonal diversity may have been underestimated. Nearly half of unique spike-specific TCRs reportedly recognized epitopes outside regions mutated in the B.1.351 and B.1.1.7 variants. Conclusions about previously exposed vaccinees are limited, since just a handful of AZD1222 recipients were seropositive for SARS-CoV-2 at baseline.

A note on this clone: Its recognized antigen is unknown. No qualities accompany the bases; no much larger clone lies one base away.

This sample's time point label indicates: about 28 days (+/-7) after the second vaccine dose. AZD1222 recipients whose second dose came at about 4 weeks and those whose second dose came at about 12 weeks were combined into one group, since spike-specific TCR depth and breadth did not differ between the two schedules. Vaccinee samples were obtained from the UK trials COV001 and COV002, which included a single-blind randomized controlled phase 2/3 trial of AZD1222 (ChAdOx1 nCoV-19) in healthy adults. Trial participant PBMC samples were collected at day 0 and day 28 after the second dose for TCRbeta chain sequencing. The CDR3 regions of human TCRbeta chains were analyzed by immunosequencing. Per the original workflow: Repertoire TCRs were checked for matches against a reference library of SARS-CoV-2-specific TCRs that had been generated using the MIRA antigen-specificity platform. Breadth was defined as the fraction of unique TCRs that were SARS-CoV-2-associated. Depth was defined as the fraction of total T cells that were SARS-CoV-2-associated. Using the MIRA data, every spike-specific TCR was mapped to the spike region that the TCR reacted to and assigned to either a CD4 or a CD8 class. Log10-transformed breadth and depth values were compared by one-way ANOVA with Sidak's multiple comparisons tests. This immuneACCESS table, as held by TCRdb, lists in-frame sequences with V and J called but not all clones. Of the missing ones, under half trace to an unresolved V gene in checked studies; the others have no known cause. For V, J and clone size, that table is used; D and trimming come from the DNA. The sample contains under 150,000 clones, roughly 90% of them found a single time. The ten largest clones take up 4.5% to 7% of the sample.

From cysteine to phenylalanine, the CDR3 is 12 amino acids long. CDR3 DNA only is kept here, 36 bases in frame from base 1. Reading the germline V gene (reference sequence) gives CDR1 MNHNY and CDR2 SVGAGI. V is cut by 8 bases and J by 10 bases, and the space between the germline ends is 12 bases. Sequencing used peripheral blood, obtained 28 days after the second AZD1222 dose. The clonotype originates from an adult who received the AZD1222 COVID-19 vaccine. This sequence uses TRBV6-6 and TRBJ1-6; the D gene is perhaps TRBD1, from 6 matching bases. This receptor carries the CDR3 CASQGLESPLHF. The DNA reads TGTGCCAGCCAGGGGCTAGAGTCACCCCTCCACTTT.